The clone carrying this T cell receptor (beta chain) appeared a few times. Its antigen is unidentified. Researchers amplified the TCR beta CDR3 regions from RNA transcripts. The study used the HTBI primer set for a first-round RT-PCR of the TCR CDR3. TCRdb used MiXCR to reprocess the multiplex PCR reads, holding one entry per CDR3 protein. The table includes hundreds of thousands of distinct CDR3 sequences, about 14% detected once. Patients affected by ophthalmopathy presented a Clinical Activity Score of at least 3, a NOSPECS grade of at least 4, and disease duration below 3 months. PBMCs were collected from a roughly 10 ml volume of fresh peripheral blood. The data derive from a study of T cells in Graves' hyperthyroidism and ophthalmopathy. Findings of the study overall: Blood also carried most thyroid clonotypes expanded above 0.001.

Source material: blood. This clonotype was obtained from a woman between 50 and 59 years old with Graves' ophthalmopathy.

The CDR3: CASSQDVGFAQYF. The CDR3 bases are TGTGCCAGCAGCCAAGATGTGGGGTTCGCGCAGTATTTT. The chain is built from TRBV14 and TRBJ2-3; no clear D gene. V was pared by 0 bases and J by 10 bases, with 11 bases between. The length of the CDR3 is 13 residues. Germline V gene data show CDR1 as SGHDN and CDR2 as FVKESK.